This section outlines one TCR beta chain sequence together with its context. What it recognizes is unknown. The sample originates from a study of human T cells and chemical hapten exposure. Study details: Alopecia areata, totalis and universalis patients, mostly female, were included. Study findings and constraints: In comparison with controls, expanded TCRs gave rise to a significantly larger number of large CDR3 similarity clusters.

Time point: patch test 2, 6 weeks after DPC sensitization. Described treatment: therapeutic diphenylcyclopropenone sensitization with weekly scalp DPC. Within the library, unique molecular identifiers were attached to each individual cDNA molecule. In the original workflow: Sample-level TCR yields exhibited a median of approximately 88,000, with a range of roughly 20,000 to 700,000. TCRdb processed the RACE reads anew with MiXCR; each CDR3 protein has one entry. In this record, the V and J calls reflect TCRdb's handling and not the investigators' own analysis. The sample contains about 350,000 distinct CDR3 sequences, about 6.3% of which appear only once. V was pared by 6 bases and J by 2 bases, with 13 bases between. The CDR3 covers 14 residues. Per germline, CDR1 MNHEY and CDR2 SVGAGI.

The sequences come from whole blood, collected in connection with sensitization to the hapten diphenylcyclopropenone (DPC). The TCR was taken from a young woman with alopecia areata. Some clones in this sample may be carry-over from other donors' samples. V is TRBV6-5 and J is TRBJ1-1; possible D gene TRBD1, 6 bases. The DNA for the CDR3 is TGTGCCAGCAGGGATGGACAGACCAACACTGAAGCTTTCTTT. It encodes CASRDGQTNTEAFF.